Listed here are 10 T cell receptor beta chains from one sample, sequenced in a study of identical twins. TCRdb reprocessed the 5' RACE reads with MiXCR, giving one entry per CDR3 protein. Here the sample spans around 650,000 distinct CDR3 sequences, just over 7% being singletons. These records were also assigned to another study, of yellow fever vaccine responses in identical twins.

Sequenced material: PBMCs. The source is a woman aged 18-30 years in good health.

There are a few counts of this clonotype. This chain joins TRBV5-1 and TRBJ2-5; D assignment may be TRBD1 or TRBD2 (5 bases each). From germline, CDR1 is SGHRS and CDR2 YFSETQ. The CDR3 totals 15 residues. V was pared by 4 bases and J by 2 bases, with 15 bases between. The CDR3 DNA reads TGCGCCAGCAGCCGGGACCCCAGGTCGCAAGAGACCCAGTACTTC. It is translated as CASSRDPRSQETQYF.

The DNA of the CDR3 is TGTGCCAGCAGTGAAAAAGGGCAGGACCTCTATGGCTACACCTTC. Its translation is CASSEKGQDLYGYTF. The V and J genes are TRBV2 and TRBJ1-2; D call uncertain. The germline V and J ends were trimmed by 2 bases and 4 bases, with 14 bases remaining between them. The CDR3 runs to 15 residues. In germline, CDR1 is SNHLY, CDR2 FYNNEI.

There are many counts of this clonotype. V and J are TRBV29-1 and TRBJ1-2; D may be TRBD1 (5 bases). This CDR3 contains 12 residues. V was shortened by 6 bases and J by 2 bases, with 10 bases between the two germline ends. Germline lookup yields CDR1 SQVTM and CDR2 ANQGSEA. The CDR3 spells CSVGTSNYGYTF. The CDR3, as DNA: TGCAGCGTCGGGACGTCCAACTATGGCTACACCTTC. Looking up the rest from reference TRBV29-1 and TRBJ1-2 gives the full variable domain: SAVISQKPSRDICQRGTSLTIQCQVDSQVTMMFWYRQQPGQSLTLIATANQGSEATYESGFVIDKFPISRPNLTFSTLTVSNMSPEDSSIYLCSVGTSNYGYTFGSGTRLTVV.

This clonotype was seen many times. The V and J genes are TRBV13 and TRBJ2-7; no reliable D call. Germline V gives CDR1 PRHDT, CDR2 FYEKMQ (reference sequence). CDR3 length equals 12 residues. Trimming removed 0 bases from V and 6 bases from J, with 6 bases in between. CDR3 residues: CASSLGSPEQYF. In DNA, the CDR3 is TGTGCCAGCAGCTTAGGGAGTCCCGAGCAGTACTTC.

This clonotype has a count of ten or more. J is TRBJ2-5 and V is TRBV9; possibly TRBD1 or TRBD2 for D (5 bases each). The CDR3 runs to 15 residues. Trimming removed 0 bases at V and 0 bases at J, with 9 bases between. Germline V gives CDR1 SGDLS, CDR2 YYNGEE. The CDR3 is CASSVGGRDQETQYF. DNA for the CDR3: TGTGCCAGCAGCGTAGGGGGACGGGACCAAGAGACCCAGTACTTC.

This clonotype was detected ten times or more. The chain links TRBV12-5 to TRBJ2-3; D not certain. CDR3 length: 13 residues. V lost 4 bases and J 1 base, leaving 6 bases between the germline ends. Germline lookup yields CDR1 LGHNT and CDR2 FRNRAP. The CDR3 region has the DNA TGTGCTAGTGGTTGGGATGGCACAGATACGCAGTATTTT. The encoded protein is CASGWDGTDTQYF.

This clonotype showed up many times. This sequence joins TRBV5-1 and TRBJ2-5; D gene uncertain. This CDR3 region has 14 residues. V gave up 5 bases and J gave up 2 bases, with 13 bases separating them. Germline loops: CDR1 SGHRS, CDR2 YFSETQ. CDR3 bases: TGCGCCAGCAGGCCGCGACTGCTACAAGAGACCCAGTACTTC. Protein: CASRPRLLQETQYF.

There are many counts of this clonotype. This chain connects TRBV7-3 to TRBJ2-1; 8 bases map to TRBD2. With V trimmed by 0 bases and J by 6 bases, 4 bases remained unmatched. The length of the CDR3 is 15 residues. CDR1 and CDR2 from the germline V gene are SGHTA and FQGTGA. CDR3 DNA sequence: TGTGCCAGCAGCTTAACGTCAAGCGGGAGCAATGAGCAGTTCTTC. Protein sequence: CASSLTSSGSNEQFF.

In this sample, this clonotype turned up many times. This clone may be a read error of a much larger clone one base away. The V gene is TRBV4-1, the J gene TRBJ2-1; D not resolved. This CDR3 region has 13 residues. Looked up from germline, CDR1 is MGHRA and CDR2 is YSYEKL. Trimming shortened V by 0 bases and J by 7 bases, and 7 bases separated the two germline ends. Written as DNA, the CDR3 is TGCGCCAGCAGCCAAGATCGGAAGAATGAGCAGTTCTTC. Translating gives CASSQDRKNEQFF.

This clonotype was detected a few times. The V and J genes are TRBV7-9 and TRBJ1-6, with D unresolved. Germline CDR1 reads SEHNR; CDR2 reads FQNEAQ (reference sequence). V lost 4 bases and J 7 bases, leaving 11 bases between the germline ends. CDR3 length: 14 residues. CDR3 in DNA: TGTGCCAGCAGCTCCGGGTCTGCAAATTCACCCCTCCACTTT. It translates to CASSSGSANSPLHF.